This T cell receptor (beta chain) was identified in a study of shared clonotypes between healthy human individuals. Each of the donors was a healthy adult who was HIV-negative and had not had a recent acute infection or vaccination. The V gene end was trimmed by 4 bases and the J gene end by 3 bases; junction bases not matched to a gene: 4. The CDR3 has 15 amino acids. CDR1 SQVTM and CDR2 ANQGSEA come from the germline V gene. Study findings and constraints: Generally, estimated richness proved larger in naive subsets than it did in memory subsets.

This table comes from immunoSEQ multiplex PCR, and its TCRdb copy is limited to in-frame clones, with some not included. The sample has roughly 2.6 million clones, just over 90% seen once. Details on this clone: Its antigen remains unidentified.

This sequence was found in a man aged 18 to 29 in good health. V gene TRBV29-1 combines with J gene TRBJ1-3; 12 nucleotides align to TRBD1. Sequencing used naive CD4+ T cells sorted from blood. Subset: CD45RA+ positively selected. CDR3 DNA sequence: TGCAGCGTTGGGGACAGGGGGCTTCGTGGAAACACCATATATTTT. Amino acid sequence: CSVGDRGLRGNTIYF.